This T cell receptor (beta chain) was sequenced in a study of T cell repertoires in cytomegalovirus infection. In the study overall: The public TCR beta signatures pointed to both CMV infection and matching HLA type. General observations from the study: CMV-specific HLA-C-restricted TCR beta clonotypes dominated the ex vivo response. Identification of carriers of CMV plus the relevant HLA was performed using cumulative public TCR beta family frequency.

In regard to this clonotype: Its cognate antigen is unknown. Since a much larger clone is just one base distant, this may be a read error.

This CDR3 contains 17 residues. Germline CDR1 reads MNHNS; CDR2 reads SASEGT. Between the trimmed V and J ends, which lost 10 bases and 0 bases, there was a span of 22 bases. TCRdb recomputed calls from the reads with MiXCR, one row per CDR3 protein. Of approximately 500,000 distinct CDR3 sequences in the sample, 16% were seen once. Material for sequencing was CD8+ T cells from PBMCs. The TCR originated in a human donor in good health (CMV status not recorded). Some clones in this sample may be carry-over from other donors' samples. The V and J genes are TRBV6-1 and TRBJ2-1, with a possible D match to TRBD2 (5 bases). The CDR3 sequence is CATFLTGCPSSYNEQFF. In nucleotides, the CDR3 is TGTGCCACATTTTTAACGGGGTGCCCAAGCTCCTACAATGAGCAGTTCTTC.